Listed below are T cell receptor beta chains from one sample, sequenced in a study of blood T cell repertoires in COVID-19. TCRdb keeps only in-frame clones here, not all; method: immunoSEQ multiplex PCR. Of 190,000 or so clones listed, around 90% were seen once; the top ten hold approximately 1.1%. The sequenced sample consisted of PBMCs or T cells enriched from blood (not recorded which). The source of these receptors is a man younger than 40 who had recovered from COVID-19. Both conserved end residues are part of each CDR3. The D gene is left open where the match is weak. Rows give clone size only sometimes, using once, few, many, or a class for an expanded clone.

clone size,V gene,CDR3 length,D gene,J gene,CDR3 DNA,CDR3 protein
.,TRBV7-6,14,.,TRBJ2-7,TGTGCCAGCAGCTCCACAGTCACCTCCTACGAGCAGTACTTC,CASSSTVTSYEQYF
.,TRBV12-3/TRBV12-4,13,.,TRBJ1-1,TGTGCCAGCTTGGTTTTCAGGGTAACTGAAGCTTTCTTT,CASLVFRVTEAFF
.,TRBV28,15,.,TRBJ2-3,TGTGCCAGCAGTTCCATTAGCGGAAGCACAGATACGCAGTATTTT,CASSSISGSTDTQYF
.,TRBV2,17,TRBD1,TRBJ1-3,TGTGCCAGCAGTGAATACGGGACAGGGACCTCTGGAAACACCATATATTTT,CASSEYGTGTSGNTIYF
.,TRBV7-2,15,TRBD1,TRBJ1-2,TGTGCCAGCAGCTCCCGACGGGACAGGAGGGATGGCTACACCTTC,CASSSRRDRRDGYTF
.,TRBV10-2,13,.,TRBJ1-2,TGCGCCAGCAGTTCGGGGATTAACTATGGCTACACCTTC,CASSSGINYGYTF
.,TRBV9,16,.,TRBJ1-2,TGTGCCAGCAGCCATCCGCGGGGGAGAGCTAACTATGGCTACACCTTC,CASSHPRGRANYGYTF
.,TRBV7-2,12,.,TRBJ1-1,TGTGCCAGCAGATTAGCGGCAGGGGAAGCTTTCTTT,CASRLAAGEAFF
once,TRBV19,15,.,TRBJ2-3,TGTGCCAGTAGTATCCCGGGAGAAACAGCAGATACGCAGTATTTT,CASSIPGETADTQYF
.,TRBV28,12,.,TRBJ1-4,TGTGCCATCGGCCTAAGGGGTGAAAAACTGTTTTTT,CAIGLRGEKLFF
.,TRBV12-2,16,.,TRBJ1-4,TGTGCAAGTCGCTTAGGGGGGGTGGCAACTAATGAAAAACTGTTTTTT,CASRLGGVATNEKLFF
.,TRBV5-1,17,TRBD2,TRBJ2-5,TGCGCCAGCAGCTTGGAAGTTGCGGGGGGGCCCTTTGTGACCCAGTACTTC,CASSLEVAGGPFVTQYF
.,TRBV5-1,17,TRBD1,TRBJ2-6,TGCGCCAGCAGCCGGTCGACAGGGCACCGGGGGGCCAACGTCCTGACTTTC,CASSRSTGHRGANVLTF
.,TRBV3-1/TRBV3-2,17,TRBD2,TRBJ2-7,TGTGCCAGCAGCCCCTTACGGACTAGCGGGAAGAGGTACGAGCAGTACTTC,CASSPLRTSGKRYEQYF
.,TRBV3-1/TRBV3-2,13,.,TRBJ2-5,TGTGCCAGCAGATACGACAGGCTAGAGACCCAGTACTTC,CASRYDRLETQYF
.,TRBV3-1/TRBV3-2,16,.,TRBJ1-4,TGTGCCAGCAGCCAAGATATGAGCTCTAGTGGTGAAAAACTGTTTTTT,CASSQDMSSSGEKLFF
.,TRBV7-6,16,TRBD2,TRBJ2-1,TGTGCCAGCAGCTTAGAGTCGGGGGGGACCTACAATGAGCAGTTCTTC,CASSLESGGTYNEQFF
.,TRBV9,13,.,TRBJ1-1,TGTGCCAGCAGCCCACTCGCGGGCACTGAAGCTTTCTTT,CASSPLAGTEAFF
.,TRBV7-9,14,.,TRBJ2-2,TGTGCCAGCAGCTTAGATCTGAACACCGGGGAGCTGTTTTTT,CASSLDLNTGELFF
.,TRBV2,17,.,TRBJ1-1,TGTGCCAGCAGTATCGACAGTTCCGGAGAAAAGAACGCTGAAGCTTTCTTT,CASSIDSSGEKNAEAFF
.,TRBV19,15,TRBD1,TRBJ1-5,TGTGCCAGTAGTCGACAGGGGGATATTGATCAGCCCCAGCATTTT,CASSRQGDIDQPQHF
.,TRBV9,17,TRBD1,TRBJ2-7,TGTGCCAGCAGCGTAGGGTCCTGGGACAGGGGGTACTACGAGCAGTACTTC,CASSVGSWDRGYYEQYF
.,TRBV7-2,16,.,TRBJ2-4,TGTGCCAGCAGCTTATTGGGAGACCTAGCCAAAAACATTCAGTACTTC,CASSLLGDLAKNIQYF
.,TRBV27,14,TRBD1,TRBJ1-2,TGTGCCAGCAGAAGGACAGGGGGCCTCCATGGCTACACCTTC,CASRRTGGLHGYTF
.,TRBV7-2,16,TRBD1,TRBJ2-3,TGTGCCAGCAGCTCCAGGGGGCCCCTTGGCACAGATACGCAGTATTTT,CASSSRGPLGTDTQYF
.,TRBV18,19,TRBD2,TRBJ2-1,TGTGCCAGCTCACCAAGGAGGGTAGGGCTAGCGGGGCAAGACAATGAGCAGTTCTTC,CASSPRRVGLAGQDNEQFF
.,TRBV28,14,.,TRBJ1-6,TGTGCCAGCAGTTTGCGTCAAAATAATTCACCCCTCCACTTT,CASSLRQNNSPLHF
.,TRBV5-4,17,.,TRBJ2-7,TGTGCCAGCAGCTTGGGGGACATACAGGGATACTCCTACGAGCAGTACTTC,CASSLGDIQGYSYEQYF
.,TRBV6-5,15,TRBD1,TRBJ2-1,TGTGCCAGCAGAGGACAGGCTTCCTCCTACAATGAGCAGTTCTTC,CASRGQASSYNEQFF
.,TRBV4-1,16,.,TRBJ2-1,TGCGCCAGCAGCCAAGACGGGGGTAGCTCCTACAATGAGCAGTTCTTC,CASSQDGGSSYNEQFF
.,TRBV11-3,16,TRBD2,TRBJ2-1,TGTGCCAGCAGCTTAGACGTTGGGACTAGCCTGGATGAGCAGTTCTTC,CASSLDVGTSLDEQFF
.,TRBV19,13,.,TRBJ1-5,TGTGCCAGTAGTACCATACAGGGACAGCCCCAGCATTTT,CASSTIQGQPQHF
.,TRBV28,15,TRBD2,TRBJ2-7,TGTGCCAGCAGTATGGGACTAGCGGGAGGATACGAGCAGTACTTC,CASSMGLAGGYEQYF
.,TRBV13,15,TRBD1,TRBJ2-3,TGTGCCAGCAGCTTACGGGGACAGGGGGGAGATACGCAGTATTTT,CASSLRGQGGDTQYF
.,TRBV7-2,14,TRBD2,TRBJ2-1,TGTGCCAGCAGCCCTACATTACTAGCGGGTGAGCAGTTCTTC,CASSPTLLAGEQFF
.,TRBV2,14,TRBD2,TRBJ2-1,TGTGCCAGCAGTATGCTCGCGGGGGAGGATGAGCAGTTCTTC,CASSMLAGEDEQFF
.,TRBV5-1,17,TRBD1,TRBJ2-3,TGCGCCAGCAGCTTTAGTTCCGGGACAGGGGGCACAGATACGCAGTATTTT,CASSFSSGTGGTDTQYF
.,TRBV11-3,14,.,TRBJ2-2,TGTGCCAGCAGCGCCGCGAGTCGCACCGGGGAGCTGTTTTTT,CASSAASRTGELFF
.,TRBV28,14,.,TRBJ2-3,TGTGCCAGCAGTTTCCCGACTAGCACAGATACGCAGTATTTT,CASSFPTSTDTQYF
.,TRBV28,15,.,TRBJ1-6,TGTGCCAGCAGTACCGGAAGAGGTTTGCGATCACCCCTCCACTTT,CASSTGRGLRSPLHF
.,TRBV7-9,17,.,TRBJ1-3,TGTGCCAGCAGCTTAACCCCCGCCGGGGACTCTGGAAACACCATATATTTT,CASSLTPAGDSGNTIYF
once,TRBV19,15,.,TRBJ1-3,TGTGCCAGTAGTATAGGGCAGATGGCTGGAAACACCATATATTTT,CASSIGQMAGNTIYF
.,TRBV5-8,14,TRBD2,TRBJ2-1,TGTGCCAGCAGCTTGGGCGGGAGGGCGAATGAGCAGTTCTTC,CASSLGGRANEQFF
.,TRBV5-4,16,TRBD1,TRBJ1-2,TGTGCCAGCAGCTCATTTAGGGACAGGGGAACCTATGGCTACACCTTC,CASSSFRDRGTYGYTF
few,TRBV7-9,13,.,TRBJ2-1,TGTGCCAGCAGCTTCGACGGGTACAATGAGCAGTTCTTC,CASSFDGYNEQFF
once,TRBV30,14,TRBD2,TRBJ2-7,TGTGCCTGGAGACTAGCGGACAATTTGGGCGAGCAGTACTTC,CAWRLADNLGEQYF
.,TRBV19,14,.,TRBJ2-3,TGTGCCAGTAGGTTCGGGATTAGCACAGATACGCAGTATTTT,CASRFGISTDTQYF
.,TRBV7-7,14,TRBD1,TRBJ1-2,TGTGCTAGCAGCATGGACAGGGATAGTCCTGGCTACACCTTC,CASSMDRDSPGYTF
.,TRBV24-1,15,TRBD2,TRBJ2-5,TGTGCCACCAGTGATATACTAGCGGGGGAAGAGACCCAGTACTTC,CATSDILAGEETQYF
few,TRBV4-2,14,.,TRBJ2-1,TGTGCCAGCAGCCAAGCACTTTCCTACAATGAGCAGTTCTTC,CASSQALSYNEQFF
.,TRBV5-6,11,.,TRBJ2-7,TGTGCCAGCAGCTTCGGTTACGAGCAGTACTTC,CASSFGYEQYF
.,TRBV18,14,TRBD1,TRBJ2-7,TGTGCCAGCTCGGGGACAGGGGGTGTCTACGAGCAGTACTTC,CASSGTGGVYEQYF
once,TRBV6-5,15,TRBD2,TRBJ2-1,TGTGCCAGCAGCGGGCGGGGGAGCTCCTACAATGAGCAGTTCTTC,CASSGRGSSYNEQFF
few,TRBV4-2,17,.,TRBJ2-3,TGTGCCAGCAGCCAAGAAGGGATGGGGGGGCGAGGAGATACGCAGTATTTT,CASSQEGMGGRGDTQYF